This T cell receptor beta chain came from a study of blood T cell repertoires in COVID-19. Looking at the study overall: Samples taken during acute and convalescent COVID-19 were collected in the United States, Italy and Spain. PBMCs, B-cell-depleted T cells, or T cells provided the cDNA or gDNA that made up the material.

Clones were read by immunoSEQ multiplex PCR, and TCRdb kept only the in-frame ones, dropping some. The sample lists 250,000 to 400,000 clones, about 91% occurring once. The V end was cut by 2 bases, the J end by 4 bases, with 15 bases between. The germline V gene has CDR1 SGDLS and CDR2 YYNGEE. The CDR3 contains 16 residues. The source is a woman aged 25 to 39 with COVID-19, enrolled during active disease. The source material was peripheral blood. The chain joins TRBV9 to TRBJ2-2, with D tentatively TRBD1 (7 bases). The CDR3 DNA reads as TGTGCCAGCAGCGTTGGTGGCGGGACAGCCACCGGGGAGCTGTTTTTT. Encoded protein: CASSVGGGTATGELFF.